The source of this T cell receptor (beta chain) is a study of T cell repertoires in cytomegalovirus infection. Study at large: Signatures in public TCR beta sequences pointed to both CMV infection and matching HLA type.

This clonotype has more than one count but fewer than ten. Its specificity is not known. J was trimmed by 8 bases and V by 5 bases; bases with no gene match: 11. The CDR3 loop spans 15 amino acids. The germline V gene has CDR1 SGHVS and CDR2 FQNEAQ. TCRdb reprocessed the reads via MiXCR and lists one record per CDR3 protein. This table has hundreds of thousands of distinct CDR3 sequences, 33% appearing once. Broader study findings: Accumulated public TCR beta family frequency recognized individuals carrying CMV together with the relevant HLA. HLA-C-restricted CMV-specific TCR beta clonotypes prevailed in the ex vivo response.

Sequences were derived from cultured PBMCs, sampled from culture after CMV antigen stimulation. V is TRBV7-8 and J is TRBJ2-1, with 8 bases aligning to TRBD1. This receptor was identified in a human donor in good health (CMV status not recorded). Some clones in this sample may be carry-over from other donors' samples. This CDR3 is CASSLGQGLSYEQFF. CDR3 DNA sequence: TGTGCCAGCAGCCTAGGACAGGGATTATCTTATGAGCAGTTCTTC. The full variable domain, in which reference TRBV7-8 and TRBJ2-1 provide the parts outside the CDR3, is GAGVSQSPRYKVAKRGQDVALRCDPISGHVSLFWYQQALGQGPEFLTYFQNEAQLDKSGLPSDRFFAERPEGSVSTLKIQRTQQEDSAVYLCASSLGQGLSYEQFFGPGTRLTVL.